This entry concerns a single T cell receptor beta chain. In the original processing: Reference gene primers were amplified, and this amplification served to estimate nucleated cell counts. This table comes from immunoSEQ multiplex PCR, and its TCRdb copy is limited to in-frame clones, with some not included. V and J calls and clone size are those listed in that table; D and trimming were worked out from the DNA. The sample holds some 78,000 clones; just over 85% are singletons and the top ten take about 26%. Unmatched junction bases numbered 10, after V lost 5 bases and J lost 6 bases. CDR1 MDHEN and CDR2 SYDVKM come from the germline V gene. The CDR3 consists of 15 residues. This sample was included in a study of blood T cell repertoires in COVID-19. Across the whole study: Samples taken during acute and convalescent COVID-19 were collected in the United States, Italy and Spain. Sources were T cells, B-cell-depleted T cells, or PBMCs; the material itself was cDNA or gDNA.

The sequenced sample was peripheral blood. The chain employs TRBV28 and TRBJ1-2, with 9 nucleotides matching TRBD1. This TCR was recovered from a man in his fifties or sixties with active or convalescent COVID-19. The CDR3 nucleotides read TGTGCCAGCAGTCCCTCCGACAGGGGGTGGAATGGCTACACCTTC. Protein sequence: CASSPSDRGWNGYTF.